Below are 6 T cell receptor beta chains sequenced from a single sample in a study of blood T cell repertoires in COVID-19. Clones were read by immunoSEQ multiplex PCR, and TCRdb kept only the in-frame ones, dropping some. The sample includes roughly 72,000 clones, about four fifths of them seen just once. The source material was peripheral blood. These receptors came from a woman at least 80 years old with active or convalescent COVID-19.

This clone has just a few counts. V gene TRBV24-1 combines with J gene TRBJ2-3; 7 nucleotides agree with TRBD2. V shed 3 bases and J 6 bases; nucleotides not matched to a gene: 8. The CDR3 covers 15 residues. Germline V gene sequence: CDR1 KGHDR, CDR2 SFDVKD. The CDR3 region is CATSDPTGRRDTQYF. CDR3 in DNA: TGTGCCACCAGTGATCCCACCGGGAGGAGGGATACGCAGTATTTT.

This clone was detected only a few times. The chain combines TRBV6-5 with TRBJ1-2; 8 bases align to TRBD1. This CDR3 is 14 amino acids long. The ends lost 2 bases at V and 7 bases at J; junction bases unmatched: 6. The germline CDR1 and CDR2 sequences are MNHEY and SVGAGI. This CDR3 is CASSYRTGLSGYTF. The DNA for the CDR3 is TGTGCCAGCAGTTACCGGACAGGGCTGAGTGGCTACACCTTC.

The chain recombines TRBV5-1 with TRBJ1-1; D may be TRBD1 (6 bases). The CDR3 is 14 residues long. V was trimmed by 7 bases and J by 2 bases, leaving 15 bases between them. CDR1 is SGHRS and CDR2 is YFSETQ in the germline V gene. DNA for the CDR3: TGCGCCAGCGGAATGGGACAAACAAACACTGAAGCTTTCTTT. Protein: CASGMGQTNTEAFF.

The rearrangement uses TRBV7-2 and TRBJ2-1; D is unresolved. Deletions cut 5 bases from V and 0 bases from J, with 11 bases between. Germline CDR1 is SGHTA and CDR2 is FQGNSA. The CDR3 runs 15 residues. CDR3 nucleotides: TGTGCCAGCAGCCGCGGAACAAGCTCCTACAATGAGCAGTTCTTC. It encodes CASSRGTSSYNEQFF.

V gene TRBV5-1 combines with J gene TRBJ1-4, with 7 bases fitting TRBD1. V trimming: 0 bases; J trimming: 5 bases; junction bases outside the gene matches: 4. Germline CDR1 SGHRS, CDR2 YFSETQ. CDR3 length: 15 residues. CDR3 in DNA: TGCGCCAGCAGCTTGGAGGACAGGATAAATGAAAAACTGTTTTTT. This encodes CASSLEDRINEKLFF.

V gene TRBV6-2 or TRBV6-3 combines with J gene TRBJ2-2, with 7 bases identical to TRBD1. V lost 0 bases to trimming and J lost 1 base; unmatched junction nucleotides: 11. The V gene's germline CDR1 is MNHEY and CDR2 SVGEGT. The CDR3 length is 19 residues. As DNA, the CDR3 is TGTGCCAGCAGTTACTCGGGCTGGGAACAGGGGAGGAACACCGGGGAGCTGTTTTTT. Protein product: CASSYSGWEQGRNTGELFF.